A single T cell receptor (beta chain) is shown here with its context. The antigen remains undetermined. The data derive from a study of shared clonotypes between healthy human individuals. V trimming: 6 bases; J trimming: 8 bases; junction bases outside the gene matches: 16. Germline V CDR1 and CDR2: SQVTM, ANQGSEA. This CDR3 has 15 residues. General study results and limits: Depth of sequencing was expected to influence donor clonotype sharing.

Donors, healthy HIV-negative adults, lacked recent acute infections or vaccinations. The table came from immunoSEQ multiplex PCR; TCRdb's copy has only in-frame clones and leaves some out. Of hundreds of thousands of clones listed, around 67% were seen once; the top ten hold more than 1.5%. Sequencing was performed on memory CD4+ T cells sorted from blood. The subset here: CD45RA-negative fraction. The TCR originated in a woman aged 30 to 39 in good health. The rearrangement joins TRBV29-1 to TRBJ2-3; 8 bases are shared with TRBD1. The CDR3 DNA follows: TGCAGCGTAGCGACCGGGACAGGTAGATTGGGTACGCAGTATTTT. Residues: CSVATGTGRLGTQYF.